The 32 T cell receptor beta chains in this list originate from one sample, sequenced in a study of blood T cell repertoires in COVID-19. Method: immunoSEQ multiplex PCR; TCRdb's copy keeps in-frame clones and lacks some. The profile shows around 270,000 clones, 84% of them singletons. The sequencing sample was made of peripheral blood. Receptors originate from a woman aged 40-49 years who had recovered from COVID-19.

This clone was observed once. In DNA, the CDR3 is TGTGCCAGCTCACCACCGTGGGTTGGCAGGGTTAACACTGAAGCTTTCTTT. Its protein product is CASSPPWVGRVNTEAFF. The chain uses TRBV18 and TRBJ1-1, with D possibly TRBD1 on 5 matching bases. V was shortened by 0 bases and J by 2 bases, with 16 bases between the two germline ends. Germline V gene sequence: CDR1 KGHSH, CDR2 LQKENI. CDR3 length: 17 residues.

The chain combines TRBV6-6 with TRBJ1-2; D ambiguous. This CDR3 has 15 residues. Germline CDR1 reads MNHNY; CDR2 reads SVGAGI (reference sequence). V shed 4 bases and J shed 4 bases, with 16 bases lying between them. This CDR3 reads CASSSDLWEFYGYTF. CDR3 in DNA: TGTGCCAGCAGTTCTGATTTGTGGGAGTTCTATGGCTACACCTTC.

The chain combines TRBV24-1 with TRBJ2-7; TRBD2 might be the D (5 bases). The CDR3 totals 12 residues. Trimming shortened V by 9 bases and J by 6 bases, and 14 bases separated the two germline ends. CDR1 and CDR2 (germline): KGHDR, SFDVKD. The CDR3 DNA is TGTGCCACCGCCGGGGTTTCCCTCGAGCAGTACTTC. It is translated as CATAGVSLEQYF.

This clone was found a few times. The chain recombines TRBV9 with TRBJ2-1; the match to TRBD2 covers 8 bases. The CDR3 loop spans 17 amino acids. With 2 bases clipped from V and 3 bases from J, the junction kept 10 bases outside the gene matches. CDR1 and CDR2 (germline): SGDLS, YYNGEE. CDR3 nucleotide sequence: TGTGCCAGCAGCGTTACACTTAGCGGGACCGGCTACAATGAGCAGTTCTTC. Protein product: CASSVTLSGTGYNEQFF.

The V call is TRBV30, the J call TRBJ2-5, with 9 bases aligning to TRBD2. This CDR3 comprises 14 residues. Germline CDR1 and CDR2: GTSNPN and SVGIG (reference sequence). V trimming: 2 bases; J trimming: 4 bases; junction bases outside the gene matches: 5. The CDR3: CAWSPDSGGETQYF. In nucleotides, the CDR3 is TGTGCCTGGAGTCCCGATAGCGGGGGAGAGACCCAGTACTTC.

The chain is built from TRBV4-1 and TRBJ1-2; a weak D match, TRBD1 (5 bases). The CDR3 length is 15 residues. The germline CDR1 and CDR2 sequences are MGHRA and YSYEKL. V was clipped by 6 bases and J by 0 bases, with 14 bases between them. The CDR3 bases are TGCGCCAGCAGACCTGTGGGACTTCCTAACTATGGCTACACCTTC. Protein product: CASRPVGLPNYGYTF.

The chain couples TRBV30 to TRBJ1-1; D unresolved. The CDR3 contains 12 residues. Germline V CDR1 and CDR2: GTSNPN, SVGIG (reference sequence). The V and J ends lost 0 bases and 1 base respectively, with 3 bases between them. This chain's CDR3 is CAWSVANTEAFF. As DNA, the CDR3 is TGTGCCTGGAGTGTAGCGAACACTGAAGCTTTCTTT.

The chain links TRBV30 to TRBJ2-3; no firm D call. Germline V gene sequence: CDR1 GTSNPN, CDR2 SVGIG (reference sequence). The CDR3 runs to 13 residues. V was clipped by 1 base and J by 2 bases, with 7 bases between them. CDR3 coding DNA: TGTGCCTGGAGTGACGGTAACACAGATACGCAGTATTTT. It codes for CAWSDGNTDTQYF.

The chain uses TRBV15 and TRBJ1-2; the match to TRBD1 covers 8 bases. There are 15 residues in the CDR3. Unmatched junction bases numbered 15, after V lost 7 bases and J lost 8 bases. Germline V gene data show CDR1 as LNHNV and CDR2 as YYDKDF (reference sequence). CDR3 DNA sequence: TGTGCCACCACTGGGGGCGACAGGGGTGTCGGCGGCTACACCTTC. Amino acid sequence: CATTGGDRGVGGYTF.

The rearrangement links TRBV29-1 to TRBJ2-3; D gene uncertain. V was clipped by 5 bases and J by 0 bases, with 15 bases between them. The CDR3 loop spans 15 amino acids. CDR1 SQVTM and CDR2 ANQGSEA come from the germline V gene. CDR3 bases: TGCAGCGTTAGAGGTACTTCATCTAGCACAGATACGCAGTATTTT. Encoded protein: CSVRGTSSSTDTQYF.

This clone was detected a few times. The CDR3 sequence: CASSETVGPRHEQYF. The DNA for the CDR3 is TGCGCCAGCAGTGAGACGGTTGGGCCCCGTCACGAGCAGTACTTC. The rearrangement links TRBV10-1 to TRBJ2-7; no clear D. CDR1 and CDR2 from the germline V gene are WNHNN and SYGVQD (reference sequence). The CDR3 loop spans 15 amino acids. Trimming cost V 2 bases and J 5 bases, with 16 bases left between them.

The genes are TRBV2 and TRBJ1-1, with 7 bases that match TRBD1. V shed 8 bases and J 5 bases; nucleotides not matched to a gene: 5. CDR1 and CDR2 (germline): SNHLY, FYNNEI. The CDR3 contains 12 residues. The CDR3, as DNA: TGTGCCAGCGGAAGACAGGGTACTGAAGCTTTCTTT. This translates into CASGRQGTEAFF.

This clone was recorded once. This chain connects TRBV28 to TRBJ1-2; 12 nucleotides align to TRBD1. J gave up 2 bases and V 8 bases, and 9 bases lay outside the gene matches. Germline V lookup: CDR1 MDHEN, CDR2 SYDVKM. The CDR3 is made up of 16 amino acids. CDR3 protein: CASAYAGQGANYGYTF. The CDR3, as DNA: TGTGCCAGCGCTTATGCGGGACAGGGGGCGAACTATGGCTACACCTTC.

The chain couples TRBV19 to TRBJ2-5; D is perhaps TRBD1 (6 bases). CDR3 length equals 15 residues. CDR1 is LNHDA and CDR2 is SQIVND in the germline V gene (reference sequence). V shed 4 bases and J shed 4 bases, with 16 bases lying between them. The DNA of the CDR3 is TGTGCCAGTAGTAGTGGCAGGGGAAGAGGAGAGACCCAGTACTTC. Translation gives CASSSGRGRGETQYF.

This rearrangement joins TRBV15 to TRBJ1-4, with 8 positions matching TRBD1. Trimming at V came to 3 bases and at J to 7 bases, leaving 7 bases not matched to a gene. Germline values: CDR1 LNHNV, CDR2 YYDKDF (reference sequence). CDR3 size: 15 residues. Here the CDR3 DNA reads TGTGCCACCAGCAGGGCCGGGACAGGCGGTGAAAAACTGTTTTTT. It encodes CATSRAGTGGEKLFF.

The rearrangement joins TRBV5-1 to TRBJ1-6; TRBD1 agrees at 11 bases. Per the germline V gene, CDR1 is SGHRS and CDR2 is YFSETQ. This CDR3 region has 16 residues. The junction had 6 bases not matched to a gene; V was cut back by 0 bases and J by 10 bases. This CDR3 is CASSLGGQGGQSPLHF. DNA for the CDR3: TGCGCCAGCAGCTTGGGGGGACAGGGGGGACAGTCACCCCTCCACTTT.

The gene calls are TRBV5-5 and TRBJ2-5; TRBD2 matches 9 bases. The ends lost 4 bases at V and 2 bases at J; junction bases unmatched: 9. Per the germline V gene, CDR1 is SGHKS and CDR2 is YYEKEE (reference sequence). CDR3 size: 16 residues. The CDR3 nucleotides read TGTGCCAGCAGCCCGGCGGGGGGGTGGGGACAAGAGACCCAGTACTTC. Translation: CASSPAGGWGQETQYF. Variable domain in full (rest from reference TRBV5-5 and TRBJ2-5): DAGVTQSPTHLIKTRGQQVTLRCSPISGHKSVSWYQQVLGQGPQFIFQYYEKEERGRGNFPDRFSARQFPNYSSELNVNALLLGDSALYLCASSPAGGWGQETQYFGPGTRLLVL.

J is TRBJ2-5 and V is TRBV2; possible D gene TRBD1, 5 bases. The germline V gene has CDR1 SNHLY and CDR2 FYNNEI. The CDR3 contains 14 residues. The V gene lost 3 bases and the J gene lost 2 bases, with 10 bases spanning the gap. The CDR3 sequence: CASSDRGGQETQYF. CDR3 sequence (DNA): TGTGCCAGCAGTGATAGGGGCGGTCAAGAGACCCAGTACTTC.

The V and J genes are TRBV19 and TRBJ2-1; 11 positions agree with TRBD2. J gave up 4 bases and V 3 bases, and 5 bases lay outside the gene matches. CDR3 length: 16 residues. The germline CDR1 and CDR2 sequences are LNHDA and SQIVND (reference sequence). CDR3 nucleotides: TGTGCCAGTAGTATTATCGGGACTAGCGGTTACAATGAGCAGTTCTTC. Amino acid sequence: CASSIIGTSGYNEQFF.

This clone was recorded only once. The chain has TRBV2 and TRBJ2-7; 9 nucleotides line up with TRBD1. V gave up 7 bases and J gave up 6 bases; unmatched junction bases: 13. Germline-derived CDR1 and CDR2 are SNHLY and FYNNEI. This CDR3 is built from 15 residues. The CDR3 sequence: CASIRDRDPSREQYF. The CDR3 DNA is TGTGCCAGCATCCGGGACAGGGACCCCTCTCGCGAGCAGTACTTC. Drawing the rest from reference TRBV2 and TRBJ2-7, the complete variable domain is EPEVTQTPSHQVTQMGQEVILRCVPISNHLYFYWYRQILGQKVEFLVSFYNNEISEKSEIFDDQFSVERPDGSNFTLKIRSTKLEDSAMYFCASIRDRDPSREQYFGPGTRLTVT.

The rearrangement links TRBV6-1 to TRBJ2-5; no reliable D call. Trimming took 4 bases from V and 4 from J, leaving 22 bases between them. Germline-derived CDR1 and CDR2 are MNHNS and SASEGT. This CDR3 spans 17 amino acids. This CDR3 is CASSVSGYRSVGETQYF. CDR3 nucleotides: TGTGCCAGCAGTGTTTCCGGGTATCGATCAGTGGGAGAGACCCAGTACTTC.

V usage is TRBV27 and J usage is TRBJ2-3; 9 nucleotides agree with TRBD1. This CDR3 comprises 21 residues. Per germline, CDR1 MNHEY and CDR2 SMNVEV (reference sequence). Losses at the gene ends were 3 bases for V and 1 base for J; bases not matched to a gene: 20. The CDR3, as DNA: TGTGCCAGCAGTTTCTACCGGACAGGGGTACAGGGGACTATCCGCACAGATACGCAGTATTTT. Translating it yields CASSFYRTGVQGTIRTDTQYF.

The chain links TRBV24-1 to TRBJ1-6, with D tentatively TRBD1 (5 bases). Trimming stripped 3 bases from V and 6 bases from J, with 11 bases between. The CDR3 has 15 residues. CDR1 and CDR2 from the germline V gene are KGHDR and SFDVKD. CDR3 amino acids: CATSDGADPNSPLHF. The CDR3 DNA is TGTGCCACCAGTGATGGGGCGGACCCTAATTCACCCCTCCACTTT.

This chain connects TRBV7-2 to TRBJ2-7; 10 bases are a match to TRBD1. The germline CDR1 and CDR2 sequences are SGHTA and FQGNSA. V lost 0 bases to trimming and J lost 5 bases; unmatched junction nucleotides: 7. The length of the CDR3 is 16 residues. The CDR3 bases are TGTGCCAGCAGCTTAGCGTCGGGACAGGGGTCGAACGAGCAGTACTTC. It is translated as CASSLASGQGSNEQYF.

The chain joins TRBV19 to TRBJ1-5; no clear D. V was cut by 8 bases and J by 0 bases, with 14 bases left in between. CDR3 size: 15 residues. The germline gives CDR1 LNHDA, CDR2 SQIVND (reference sequence). The CDR3 region has the DNA TGTGCCAGTCAACCCCAGGACTCTAGCAATCAGCCCCAGCATTTT. This encodes CASQPQDSSNQPQHF.

This chain connects TRBV5-4 to TRBJ2-7; D unclear. Per the germline V gene, CDR1 is SGHNT and CDR2 is YYREEE (reference sequence). The CDR3 has 15 amino acids. Trimming left V 5 bases short and J 4 bases short, with 19 bases between. CDR3 DNA sequence: TGTGCCAGCAGTCCTAGTCTGACGGAGAATTACGAGCAGTACTTC. Translating gives CASSPSLTENYEQYF. Supplemented by reference TRBV5-4 and TRBJ2-7, the full variable domain reads ETGVTQSPTHLIKTRGQQVTLRCSSQSGHNTVSWYQQALGQGPQFIFQYYREEENGRGNFPPRFSGLQFPNYSSELNVNALELDDSALYLCASSPSLTENYEQYFGPGTRLTVT.

This chain links TRBV13 with TRBJ2-7; weak D call: TRBD1 (6 bases). Germline-derived CDR1 and CDR2 are PRHDT and FYEKMQ (reference sequence). The CDR3 consists of 12 residues. Trimming removed 5 bases at V and 4 bases at J, with 9 bases between. CDR3 region: CASSKQGYEQYF. The CDR3 nucleotides read TGTGCCAGCAGCAAACAGGGTTACGAGCAGTACTTC.

In its sample, this clone was seen many times. The V and J genes are TRBV18 and TRBJ1-2; possibly TRBD1 for D (5 bases). The V and J ends lost 3 bases and 8 bases respectively, with 13 bases between them. The CDR3 consists of 13 residues. Per the germline V gene, CDR1 is KGHSH and CDR2 is LQKENI. This chain's CDR3 is CASSPDFGAGYTF. In DNA form, the CDR3 reads TGTGCCAGCTCACCGGATTTTGGGGCCGGCTACACCTTC.

A single count supports this clone. The chain joins TRBV27 to TRBJ1-2; TRBD1 agrees at 9 bases. The CDR3 has 16 residues. Trimming removed 6 bases from V and 4 bases from J; junction bases left unmatched: 12. The germline V gene has CDR1 MNHEY and CDR2 SMNVEV (reference sequence). The CDR3 DNA follows: TGTGCCAGCAGCCCAGTGGGACAGGGCGGTGGCTATGGCTACACCTTC. Its translation is CASSPVGQGGGYGYTF.

DNA for the CDR3: TGTGCCAGCAGCGAGACAGGGGGCCTTCAGCCCCAGCATTTT. Protein product: CASSETGGLQPQHF. The genes are TRBV2 and TRBJ1-5, with 10 bases lining up with TRBD1. The ends lost 6 bases at V and 6 bases at J; junction bases unmatched: 5. The CDR3 consists of 14 residues. The germline V gene encodes CDR1 SNHLY and CDR2 FYNNEI.

This clone turned up a few times. The chain has TRBV11-2 and TRBJ1-2, with 7 positions matching TRBD1. V gave up 5 bases and J gave up 5 bases; unmatched junction bases: 8. CDR3 length equals 14 residues. The germline V gene encodes CDR1 SGHAT and CDR2 FQNNGV. The CDR3 DNA sequence: TGTGCCAGCAGCCGAGGAGGGGGCGCATATGGCTACACCTTC. Residues: CASSRGGGAYGYTF. The full variable domain, in which reference TRBV11-2 and TRBJ1-2 provide the parts outside the CDR3, is EAGVAQSPRYKIIEKRQSVAFWCNPISGHATLYWYQQILGQGPKLLIQFQNNGVVDDSQLPKDRFSAERLKGVDSTLKIQPAKLEDSAVYLCASSRGGGAYGYTFGSGTRLTVV.

This chain connects TRBV11-2 to TRBJ2-7; maybe TRBD1 (7 bases). CDR1 SGHAT and CDR2 FQNNGV come from the germline V gene. CDR3 length equals 18 residues. The V and J ends lost 5 bases and 4 bases respectively, with 27 bases between them. The CDR3 nucleotides read TGTGCCAGCAGCCGCTCAGCCCCAGGGGGGCGCGGCTGGTACGAGCAGTACTTC. Its protein is CASSRSAPGGRGWYEQYF.